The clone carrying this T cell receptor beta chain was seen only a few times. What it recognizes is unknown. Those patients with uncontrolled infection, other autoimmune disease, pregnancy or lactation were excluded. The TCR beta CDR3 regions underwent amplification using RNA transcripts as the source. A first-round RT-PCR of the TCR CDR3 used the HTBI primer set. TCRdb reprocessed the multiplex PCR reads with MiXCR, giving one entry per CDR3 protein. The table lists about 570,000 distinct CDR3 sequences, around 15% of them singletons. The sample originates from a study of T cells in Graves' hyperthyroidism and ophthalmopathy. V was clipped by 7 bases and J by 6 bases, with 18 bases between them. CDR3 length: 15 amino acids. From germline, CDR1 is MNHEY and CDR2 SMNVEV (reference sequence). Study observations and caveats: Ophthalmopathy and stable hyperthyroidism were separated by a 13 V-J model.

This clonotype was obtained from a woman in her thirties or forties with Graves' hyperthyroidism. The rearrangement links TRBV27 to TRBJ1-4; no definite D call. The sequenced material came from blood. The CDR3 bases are TGTGCCAGCAAGTTCGCTGGCCCCTCGGATGAAAAACTGTTTTTT. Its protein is CASKFAGPSDEKLFF. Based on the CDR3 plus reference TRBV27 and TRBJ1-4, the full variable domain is EAQVTQNPRYLITVTGKKLTVTCSQNMNHEYMSWYRQDPGLGLRQIYYSMNVEVTDKGDVPEGYKVSRKEKRNFPLILESPSPNQTSLYFCASKFAGPSDEKLFFGSGTQLSVL.